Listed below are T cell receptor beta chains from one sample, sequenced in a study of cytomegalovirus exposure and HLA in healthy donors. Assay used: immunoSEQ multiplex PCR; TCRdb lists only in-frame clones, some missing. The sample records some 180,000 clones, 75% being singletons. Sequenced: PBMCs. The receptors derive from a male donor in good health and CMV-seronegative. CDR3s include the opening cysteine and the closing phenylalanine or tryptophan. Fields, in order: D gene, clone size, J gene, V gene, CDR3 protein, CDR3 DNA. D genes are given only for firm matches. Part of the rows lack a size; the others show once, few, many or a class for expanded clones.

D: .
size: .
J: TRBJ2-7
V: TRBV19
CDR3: CASSNYYEQYF
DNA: TGTGCCAGTAGTAACTACTACGAGCAGTACTTC

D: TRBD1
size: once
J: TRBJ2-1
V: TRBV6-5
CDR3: CASSYEGALNEQFF
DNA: TGTGCCAGCAGTTATGAGGGGGCGCTAAATGAGCAGTTCTTC

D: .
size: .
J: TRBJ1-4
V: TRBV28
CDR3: CASSWAGEKLFF
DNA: TGTGCCAGCAGTTGGGCAGGGGAAAAACTGTTTTTT

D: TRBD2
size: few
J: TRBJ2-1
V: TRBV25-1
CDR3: CASSEGVSGGPNEQFF
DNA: TGTGCCAGCAGTGAAGGAGTTAGCGGGGGGCCCAATGAGCAGTTCTTC

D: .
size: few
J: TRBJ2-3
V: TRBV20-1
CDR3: CSFPGTDTQYF
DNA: TGCAGTTTCCCGGGCACAGATACGCAGTATTTT

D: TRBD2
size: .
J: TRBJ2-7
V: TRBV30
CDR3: CAWSPTSGYEQYF
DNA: TGTGCCTGGAGCCCGACTAGCGGCTACGAGCAGTACTTC

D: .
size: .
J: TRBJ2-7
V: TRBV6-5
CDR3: CASSYSSVYEQYF
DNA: TGTGCCAGCAGTTACTCTAGCGTCTACGAGCAGTACTTC

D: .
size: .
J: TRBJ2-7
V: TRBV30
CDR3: CAWSVRRVDEQYF
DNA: TGTGCCTGGAGTGTCCGGAGAGTAGACGAGCAGTACTTC

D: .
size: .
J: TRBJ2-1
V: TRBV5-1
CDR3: CASSLVRDSYNEQFF
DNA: TGCGCCAGCAGCTTGGTACGGGATTCCTACAATGAGCAGTTCTTC

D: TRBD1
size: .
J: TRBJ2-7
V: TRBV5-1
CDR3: CASSLGQLSSYEQYF
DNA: TGCGCCAGCAGTTTGGGACAGCTTAGCTCCTACGAGCAGTACTTC

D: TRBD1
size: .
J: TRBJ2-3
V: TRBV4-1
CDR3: CASSQDPGGAGTDTQYF
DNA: TGCGCCAGCAGCCAAGATCCAGGGGGCGCCGGGACAGATACGCAGTATTTT